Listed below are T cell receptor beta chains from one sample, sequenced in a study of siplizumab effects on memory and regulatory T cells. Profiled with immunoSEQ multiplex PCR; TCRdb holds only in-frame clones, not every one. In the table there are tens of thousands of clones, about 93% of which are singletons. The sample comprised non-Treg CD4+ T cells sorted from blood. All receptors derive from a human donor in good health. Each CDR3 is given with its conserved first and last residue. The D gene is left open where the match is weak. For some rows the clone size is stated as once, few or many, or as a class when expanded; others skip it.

DNA: TGCGCCAGCAGCTTGGCCCCCAGGGATGGCTACACCTTC
CDR3: CASSLAPRDGYTF
D: -
V: TRBV5-1
size: -
J: TRBJ1-2

DNA: TGCGCCAGCAGTGAGTCCATGGGGGACAGGGGAAAGAGTGAGACCCAGTACTTC
CDR3: CASSESMGDRGKSETQYF
D: TRBD1
V: TRBV10-1
size: -
J: TRBJ2-5

DNA: TGCAGCTCTGCGGGGGGAGGGAGGCGCGCAGATACGCAGTATTTT
CDR3: CSSAGGGRRADTQYF
D: TRBD2
V: TRBV29-1
size: -
J: TRBJ2-3

DNA: TGTGCCAGTAGTATGAGTAGCGGATCCTACGAGCAGTACTTC
CDR3: CASSMSSGSYEQYF
D: -
V: TRBV19
size: -
J: TRBJ2-7

DNA: TGCGCCAGCAGCCAAGTGAGGGGGGGCTACGAGCAGTACTTC
CDR3: CASSQVRGGYEQYF
D: -
V: TRBV4-1
size: -
J: TRBJ2-7

DNA: TGCGCCAGCAGCACAACCGGGACGGCGGGGCAGCCCCAGCATTTT
CDR3: CASSTTGTAGQPQHF
D: -
V: TRBV5-1
size: -
J: TRBJ1-5

DNA: TGTGCCAGCAGTGAAGTGATAGGGATTGGAGAAAAACTGTTTTTT
CDR3: CASSEVIGIGEKLFF
D: -
V: TRBV6-1
size: once
J: TRBJ1-4

DNA: TGTGCCAGCAGCTTGGTCGTGGGGGGTGAAGCTTTCTTT
CDR3: CASSLVVGGEAFF
D: -
V: TRBV13
size: -
J: TRBJ1-1

DNA: TGTGCCAGCAGCTTAACTGGAGGATCGGGGGCCAACGTCCTGACTTTC
CDR3: CASSLTGGSGANVLTF
D: -
V: TRBV7-3
size: -
J: TRBJ2-6

DNA: TGCGCCAGCACTAGCACAGATACGCAGTATTTT
CDR3: CASTSTDTQYF
D: -
V: TRBV5-1
size: -
J: TRBJ2-3

DNA: TGTGCCAGCAGCTTCCAGGAGTATAGCAATCAGCCCCAGCATTTT
CDR3: CASSFQEYSNQPQHF
D: -
V: TRBV5-6
size: -
J: TRBJ1-5

DNA: TGCGCCAGCAGCTTGGGGCCAGGGAAGGGCGATGAGCAGTTCTTC
CDR3: CASSLGPGKGDEQFF
D: -
V: TRBV5-1
size: -
J: TRBJ2-1

DNA: TGTGCCAGCAGCCCCGGGCCCAGGGGCTACAATGAGCAGTTCTTC
CDR3: CASSPGPRGYNEQFF
D: -
V: TRBV11-3
size: -
J: TRBJ2-1

DNA: TGTGCCAGCAGTTATAGCGGGGAGAACTACGAGCAGTACTTC
CDR3: CASSYSGENYEQYF
D: TRBD2
V: TRBV6-1
size: -
J: TRBJ2-7

DNA: TGCGCCAGCAGCCCCCGGACAGGCTTAGGAGAGCAGTTCTTC
CDR3: CASSPRTGLGEQFF
D: TRBD1
V: TRBV5-1
size: -
J: TRBJ2-1

DNA: TGCGCCAGCAGCTGGACGGCCTGGAGCTCTGGAAACACCATATATTTT
CDR3: CASSWTAWSSGNTIYF
D: -
V: TRBV5-1
size: -
J: TRBJ1-3

DNA: TGTGCCAGTACCCCTAGGGTGGGCACCGGGGAGCTGTTTTTT
CDR3: CASTPRVGTGELFF
D: -
V: TRBV19
size: -
J: TRBJ2-2

DNA: TGCGCCAGCAGTGTTGGGACTAGCGGGGGAACGATCACAGATACGCAGTATTTT
CDR3: CASSVGTSGGTITDTQYF
D: TRBD2
V: TRBV10-1
size: -
J: TRBJ2-3

DNA: TGTGCCAGCAGTTACGCTGGGGGGCTTGGAAACACCATATATTTT
CDR3: CASSYAGGLGNTIYF
D: -
V: TRBV6-5
size: -
J: TRBJ1-3

DNA: TGTGCCAGCAGCGCCCGGGGGGGACTAGATACGCAGTATTTT
CDR3: CASSARGGLDTQYF
D: TRBD2
V: TRBV7-3
size: once
J: TRBJ2-3

DNA: TGTGCCGGGGGGGGCAGGGTCAGGTCACCCCTCCACTTT
CDR3: CAGGGRVRSPLHF
D: -
V: TRBV6-1
size: -
J: TRBJ1-6

DNA: TGTGCCAGCAGGGTTGGCAGTCCCTATGGCTACACCTTC
CDR3: CASRVGSPYGYTF
D: -
V: TRBV2
size: -
J: TRBJ1-2

DNA: TGTGCCAGCAGGAGAGCGAGGGGAGGAAACACCGGGGAGCTGTTTTTT
CDR3: CASRRARGGNTGELFF
D: -
V: TRBV28
size: -
J: TRBJ2-2

DNA: TGTGCCAGCAGACAGGTGACGGGTTCACCCCTCCACTTT
CDR3: CASRQVTGSPLHF
D: -
V: TRBV2
size: -
J: TRBJ1-6

DNA: TGTGCCAGCACCCAGTCAGGGAGCTCCTACAATGAGCAGTTCTTC
CDR3: CASTQSGSSYNEQFF
D: -
V: TRBV7-2
size: -
J: TRBJ2-1

DNA: TGCGCCAGCAGCCCGGGGTCGCAGGGAGGAGAGACCCAGTACTTC
CDR3: CASSPGSQGGETQYF
D: -
V: TRBV5-1
size: -
J: TRBJ2-5

DNA: TGTGCCAGCAGCTTAGGGGCTATCAGGGAGCCAGCTTTCTTT
CDR3: CASSLGAIREPAFF
D: -
V: TRBV7-9
size: few
J: TRBJ1-1

DNA: TGTGCCATCAGGAGACTACAGGGGGAGTGGGGCTACACCTTC
CDR3: CAIRRLQGEWGYTF
D: TRBD1
V: TRBV10-3
size: -
J: TRBJ1-2

DNA: TGTGCCAGCAGTTATAGCGGTGGGAGTTTTTACGAGCAGTACTTC
CDR3: CASSYSGGSFYEQYF
D: -
V: TRBV6-5
size: -
J: TRBJ2-7

DNA: TGTGCCAGCAGCACCTCGACGAGGGCTAACGAAAAACTGTTTTTT
CDR3: CASSTSTRANEKLFF
D: -
V: TRBV9
size: -
J: TRBJ1-4

DNA: TGTGCCAGCAGCTTGGCAGGACACAAAAGCTCCTATAATTCACCCCTCCACTTT
CDR3: CASSLAGHKSSYNSPLHF
D: -
V: TRBV5-8
size: -
J: TRBJ1-6

DNA: TGTGCCAGTGGACTGTTGGGGCTTGAGCAGTTCTTC
CDR3: CASGLLGLEQFF
D: -
V: TRBV19
size: -
J: TRBJ2-1

DNA: TGTGCCAGCAGCATTGGACAGGGCCCCTCTGGAAACACCATATATTTT
CDR3: CASSIGQGPSGNTIYF
D: TRBD1
V: TRBV5-4
size: -
J: TRBJ1-3

DNA: TGTGCCAGCAGCTCAGGGGATGGAAACACCATATATTTT
CDR3: CASSSGDGNTIYF
D: -
V: TRBV11-3
size: -
J: TRBJ1-3

DNA: TGTGCCTGGAGTCGCTCCCAGTGGGGGGCTGAAGCTTTCTTT
CDR3: CAWSRSQWGAEAFF
D: -
V: TRBV30
size: -
J: TRBJ1-1

DNA: TGTGCCAGTAAAACAGGCGGGAAGGTGAACACTGAAGCTTTCTTT
CDR3: CASKTGGKVNTEAFF
D: -
V: TRBV19
size: -
J: TRBJ1-1

DNA: TGCGCCAGCAGCCAAGATCTCGGCCGGAACTACGAGCAGTACTTC
CDR3: CASSQDLGRNYEQYF
D: -
V: TRBV4-1
size: -
J: TRBJ2-7

DNA: TGTGCCAGCAGCTTTACCCGACAGGACTATGGCTACACCTTC
CDR3: CASSFTRQDYGYTF
D: -
V: TRBV7-3
size: -
J: TRBJ1-2

DNA: TGCGCCAGCAGCCGACCAGGGACAGCCTATGGCTACACCTTC
CDR3: CASSRPGTAYGYTF
D: TRBD1
V: TRBV4-1
size: -
J: TRBJ1-2

DNA: TGCGCCAGCAGCCAAGATGGCCCGGTCTACGAGCAGTACTTC
CDR3: CASSQDGPVYEQYF
D: -
V: TRBV4-3
size: -
J: TRBJ2-7

DNA: TGCGCCAGCCGGGACAATAGCAATCAGCCCCAGCATTTT
CDR3: CASRDNSNQPQHF
D: -
V: TRBV10-2
size: -
J: TRBJ1-5

DNA: TGTGCCAGCAGCCACGGGGCGTTTGGGCAGTACTTC
CDR3: CASSHGAFGQYF
D: -
V: TRBV6-5
size: -
J: TRBJ2-5

DNA: TGCGCCAGCAGCCAAGATCAAGGGGGCAGTGTTAGGTACGAGCAGTACTTC
CDR3: CASSQDQGGSVRYEQYF
D: TRBD1
V: TRBV4-1
size: -
J: TRBJ2-7

DNA: TGTGCCAGTAGCCCCAAAGGGTCGGGGGTTGGCTCCTACGAGCAGTACTTC
CDR3: CASSPKGSGVGSYEQYF
D: -
V: TRBV19
size: -
J: TRBJ2-7

DNA: TGTGCCAGCTCATCGTCCCTCGGCAATCAGCCCCAGCATTTT
CDR3: CASSSSLGNQPQHF
D: -
V: TRBV18
size: -
J: TRBJ1-5

DNA: TGTGCCAGCGGTGTCACGGGACTGGGGACAGATACGCAGTATTTT
CDR3: CASGVTGLGTDTQYF
D: -
V: TRBV19
size: -
J: TRBJ2-3

DNA: TGTGCCAGCAGCCCAATCCCGAGGACTAGAACCTACAATGAGCAGTTCTTC
CDR3: CASSPIPRTRTYNEQFF
D: TRBD2
V: TRBV7-3
size: once
J: TRBJ2-1

DNA: TGTGCCAGTAGCCCGATCTCCGTTAGGGTCGGTTATGGCTACACCTTC
CDR3: CASSPISVRVGYGYTF
D: -
V: TRBV19
size: -
J: TRBJ1-2

DNA: TGTGCCAGCAGCCAAGTTGGGATGATATACGAGCAGTACTTC
CDR3: CASSQVGMIYEQYF
D: -
V: TRBV4-2
size: -
J: TRBJ2-7

DNA: TGTGCCAGCAGCTTGGGACAGGGGACGGGTGAGCAGTACTTC
CDR3: CASSLGQGTGEQYF
D: TRBD1
V: TRBV7-3
size: once
J: TRBJ2-7

DNA: TGTGCCAGCAGTGAATTTGGGGGCGGCAGTAACTATGGCTACACCTTC
CDR3: CASSEFGGGSNYGYTF
D: -
V: TRBV25-1
size: -
J: TRBJ1-2

DNA: TGCAGCGTTGAGGGGACAGGGCACTACGAGCAGTACTTC
CDR3: CSVEGTGHYEQYF
D: TRBD1
V: TRBV29-1
size: -
J: TRBJ2-7

DNA: TGTGCCAGTAGTATACCCTTCACCCTCCACTTT
CDR3: CASSIPFTLHF
D: -
V: TRBV19
size: -
J: TRBJ1-6

DNA: TGTGCCAGCAGCTTAGCCGGGACTCTCGTCTCACCCCTCCACTTT
CDR3: CASSLAGTLVSPLHF
D: -
V: TRBV11-3
size: -
J: TRBJ1-6

DNA: TGTGCCAGCAGCTCCGGGCCTACCTCCGGTGAGCAGTTCTTC
CDR3: CASSSGPTSGEQFF
D: -
V: TRBV5-6
size: -
J: TRBJ2-1

DNA: TGTGCCAGCAGCCTACTAGCGGGGAGCTACGAGCAGTACTTC
CDR3: CASSLLAGSYEQYF
D: TRBD2
V: TRBV7-9
size: -
J: TRBJ2-7

DNA: TGTGCCAGTAGTATAGTCTTCGGGCGGGAGGGCAATGAGCAGTTCTTC
CDR3: CASSIVFGREGNEQFF
D: TRBD2
V: TRBV19
size: -
J: TRBJ2-1

DNA: TGCGCCAGCAGCTTGGACAGGGTCCTTATGAACACTGAAGCTTTCTTT
CDR3: CASSLDRVLMNTEAFF
D: -
V: TRBV5-1
size: -
J: TRBJ1-1

DNA: TGTGCCAGCAGTTACGTGCCTAGGCATGAGCAGTTCTTC
CDR3: CASSYVPRHEQFF
D: -
V: TRBV6-5
size: -
J: TRBJ2-1

DNA: TGTGCCAGCAGTGAACAGAGAAACTATGGCTACACCTTC
CDR3: CASSEQRNYGYTF
D: -
V: TRBV6-1
size: -
J: TRBJ1-2